The T cell receptor (beta chain) described here comes from a study of cytomegalovirus exposure and HLA in healthy donors. Turning to the study itself: Caucasian-associated ancestry cluster membership applied to 75% to 85% of several hundred genotyped donors. General study findings and limits: Compared with the roughly 700-donor mean, an Asian-associated ancestry cluster reportedly had fewer N-insertions, according to a later analysis.

PCR amplification relied on 60 Vbeta primers (plus 13 Jbeta primers). Assay: immunoSEQ multiplex PCR; the TCRdb copy retains only in-frame clones and omits some. The sample has around 150,000 clones, 70% to 80% seen once. Trimming stripped 3 bases from V and 1 base from J, with 10 bases between. CDR3 length: 15 residues. Per the germline V gene, CDR1 is MNHEY and CDR2 is SMNVEV (reference sequence). In regard to this clone: Its antigen is not known.

The chain has TRBV27 and TRBJ1-3; no clear D gene. Sequencing was carried out using PBMCs. This clonotype originated in a human donor in good health. The DNA of the CDR3 is TGTGCCAGCAGTTTGGGCCTTAGGTCTGGAAACACCATATATTTT. Amino acids: CASSLGLRSGNTIYF.